This TCR beta chain is from a study of blood T cell repertoires in COVID-19. Turning to the study itself: Samples representing acute and convalescent COVID-19 were sourced from the United States, Italy and Spain. In each case, the material was cDNA or gDNA derived from T cells, B-cell-depleted T cells, or PBMCs.

Source study methods: Estimation of nucleated cell counts relied on the amplification of reference gene primers. Method: immunoSEQ multiplex PCR; TCRdb's copy keeps in-frame clones and lacks some. D and trimming come from the DNA, and the V and J calls and clone size come from that table. This table has some 290,000 clones, 87% appearing once. This TCR came from a woman between 45 and 60 years old who had recovered from COVID-19. Source material: peripheral blood.

CDR3 DNA: TGTGCCAGCAGCCTCAGCCGGACTATGATGCGCACAGATACGCAGTATTTT. Its protein is CASSLSRTMMRTDTQYF. The J gene is TRBJ2-3, the V gene TRBV11-2, with D possibly matching TRBD2 (6 bases). The length of the CDR3 is 17 residues. Trimming removed 5 bases from V and 1 base from J, with 19 bases in between. Looked up from germline, CDR1 is SGHAT and CDR2 is FQNNGV.